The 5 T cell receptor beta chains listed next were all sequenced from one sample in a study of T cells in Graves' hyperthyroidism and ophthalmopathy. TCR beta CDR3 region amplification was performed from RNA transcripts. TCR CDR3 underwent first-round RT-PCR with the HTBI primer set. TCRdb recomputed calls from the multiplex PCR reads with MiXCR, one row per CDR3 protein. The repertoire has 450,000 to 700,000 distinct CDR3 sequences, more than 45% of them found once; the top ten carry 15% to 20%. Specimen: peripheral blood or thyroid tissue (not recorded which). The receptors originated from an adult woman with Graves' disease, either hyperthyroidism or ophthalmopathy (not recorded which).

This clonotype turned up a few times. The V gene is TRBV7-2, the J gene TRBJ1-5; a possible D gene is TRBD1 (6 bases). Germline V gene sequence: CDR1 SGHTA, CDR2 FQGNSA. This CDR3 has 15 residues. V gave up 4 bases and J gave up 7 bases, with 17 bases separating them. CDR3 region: CASSYDLGGRQPQHF. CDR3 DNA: TGTGCCAGCAGCTACGACCTAGGGGGGCGGCAGCCCCAGCATTTT.

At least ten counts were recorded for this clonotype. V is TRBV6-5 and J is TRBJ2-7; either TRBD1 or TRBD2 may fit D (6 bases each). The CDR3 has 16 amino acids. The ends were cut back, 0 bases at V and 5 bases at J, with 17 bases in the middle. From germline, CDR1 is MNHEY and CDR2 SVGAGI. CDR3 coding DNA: TGTGCCAGCAGTTACTCGATGCCGGGGGCTCCCCACGAGCAGTACTTC. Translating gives CASSYSMPGAPHEQYF.

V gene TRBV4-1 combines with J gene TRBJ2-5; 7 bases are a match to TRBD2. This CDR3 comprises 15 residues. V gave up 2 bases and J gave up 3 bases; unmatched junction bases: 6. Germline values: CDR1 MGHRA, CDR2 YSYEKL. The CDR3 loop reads CASSQWGGMEETQYF. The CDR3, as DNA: TGCGCCAGCAGCCAATGGGGGGGGATGGAAGAGACCCAGTACTTC.

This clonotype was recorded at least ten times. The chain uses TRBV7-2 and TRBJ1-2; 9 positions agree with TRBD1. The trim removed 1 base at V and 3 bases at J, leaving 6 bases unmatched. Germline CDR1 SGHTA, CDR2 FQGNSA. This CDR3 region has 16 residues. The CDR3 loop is CASSLDLTGGHYGYTF. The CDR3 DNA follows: TGTGCCAGCAGCTTAGACCTCACAGGGGGCCACTATGGCTACACCTTC.

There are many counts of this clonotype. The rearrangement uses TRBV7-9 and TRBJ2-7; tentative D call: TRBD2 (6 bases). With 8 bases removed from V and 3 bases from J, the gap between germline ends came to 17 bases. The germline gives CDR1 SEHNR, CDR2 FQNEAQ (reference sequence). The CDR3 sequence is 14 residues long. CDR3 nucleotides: TGTGCCAGCTCCCGTGCTAGCGCGAACTACGAGCAGTACTTC. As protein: CASSRASANYEQYF.